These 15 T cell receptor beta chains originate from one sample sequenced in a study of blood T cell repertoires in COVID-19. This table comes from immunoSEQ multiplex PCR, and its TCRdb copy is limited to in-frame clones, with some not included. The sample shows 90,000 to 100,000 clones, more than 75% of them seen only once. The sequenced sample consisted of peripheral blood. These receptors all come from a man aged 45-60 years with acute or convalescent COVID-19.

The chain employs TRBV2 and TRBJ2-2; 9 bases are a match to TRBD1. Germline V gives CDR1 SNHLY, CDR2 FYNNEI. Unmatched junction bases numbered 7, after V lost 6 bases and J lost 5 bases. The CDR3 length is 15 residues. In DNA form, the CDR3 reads TGTGCCAGCAGAGGCGGGACAGGGAATACCGGGGAGCTGTTTTTT. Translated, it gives CASRGGTGNTGELFF.

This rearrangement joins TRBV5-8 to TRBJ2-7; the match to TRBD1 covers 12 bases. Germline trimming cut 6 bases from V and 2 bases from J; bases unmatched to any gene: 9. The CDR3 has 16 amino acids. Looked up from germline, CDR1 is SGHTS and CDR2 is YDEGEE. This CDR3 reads CASMRIGTGGTYEQYF. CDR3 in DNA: TGTGCCAGCATGAGAATCGGGACAGGGGGCACCTACGAGCAGTACTTC.

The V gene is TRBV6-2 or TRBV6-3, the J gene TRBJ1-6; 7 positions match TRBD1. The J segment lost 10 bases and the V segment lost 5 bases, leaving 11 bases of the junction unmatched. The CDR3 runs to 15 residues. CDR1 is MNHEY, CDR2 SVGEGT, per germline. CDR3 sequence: CASSHQDRLGSPLHF. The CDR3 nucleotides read TGTGCCAGCAGTCACCAGGACAGGCTTGGGTCACCCCTCCACTTT.

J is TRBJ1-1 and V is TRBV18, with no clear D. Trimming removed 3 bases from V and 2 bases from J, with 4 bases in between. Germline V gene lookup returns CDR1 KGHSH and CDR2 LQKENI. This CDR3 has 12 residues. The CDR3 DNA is TGTGCCAGCTCACCCCTTAACACTGAAGCTTTCTTT. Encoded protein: CASSPLNTEAFF.

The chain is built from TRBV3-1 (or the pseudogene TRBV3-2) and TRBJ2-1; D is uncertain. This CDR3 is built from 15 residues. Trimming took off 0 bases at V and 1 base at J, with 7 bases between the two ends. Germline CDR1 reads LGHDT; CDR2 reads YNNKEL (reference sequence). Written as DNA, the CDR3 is TGTGCCAGCAGCCAAGACCAAAATTCCTACAATGAGCAGTTCTTC. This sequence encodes CASSQDQNSYNEQFF.

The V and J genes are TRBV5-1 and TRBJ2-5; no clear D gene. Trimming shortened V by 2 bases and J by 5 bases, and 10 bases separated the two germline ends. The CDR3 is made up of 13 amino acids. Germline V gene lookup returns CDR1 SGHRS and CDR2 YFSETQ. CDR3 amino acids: CASSFGTVETQYF. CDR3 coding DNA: TGCGCCAGCAGCTTTGGAACAGTTGAGACCCAGTACTTC.

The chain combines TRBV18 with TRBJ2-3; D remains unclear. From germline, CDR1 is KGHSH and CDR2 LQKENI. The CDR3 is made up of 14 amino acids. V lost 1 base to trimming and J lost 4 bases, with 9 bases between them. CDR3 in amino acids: CASSPQQYSDTQYF. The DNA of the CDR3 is TGTGCCAGCTCACCACAACAGTACTCAGATACGCAGTATTTT.

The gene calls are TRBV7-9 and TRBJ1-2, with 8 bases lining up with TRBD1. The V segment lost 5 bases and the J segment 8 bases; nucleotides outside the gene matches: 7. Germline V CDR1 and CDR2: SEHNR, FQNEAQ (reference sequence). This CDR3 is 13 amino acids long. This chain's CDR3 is CASSEDRVGGYTF. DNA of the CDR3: TGTGCCAGCAGCGAGGACAGGGTAGGCGGCTACACCTTC.

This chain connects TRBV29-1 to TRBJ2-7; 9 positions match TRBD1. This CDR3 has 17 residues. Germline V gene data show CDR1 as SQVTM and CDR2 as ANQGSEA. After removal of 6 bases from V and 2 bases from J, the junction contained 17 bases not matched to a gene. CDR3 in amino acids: CSVKMDRGLLQAYEQYF. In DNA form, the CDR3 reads TGCAGCGTAAAAATGGACAGGGGCCTCTTACAAGCCTACGAGCAGTACTTC.

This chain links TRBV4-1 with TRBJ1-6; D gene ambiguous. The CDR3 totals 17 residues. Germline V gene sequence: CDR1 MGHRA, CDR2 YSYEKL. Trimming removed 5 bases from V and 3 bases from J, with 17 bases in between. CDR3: CASSSRVSYDYNSPLHF. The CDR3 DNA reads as TGCGCCAGCAGCTCCCGGGTCAGTTACGACTATAATTCACCCCTCCACTTT.

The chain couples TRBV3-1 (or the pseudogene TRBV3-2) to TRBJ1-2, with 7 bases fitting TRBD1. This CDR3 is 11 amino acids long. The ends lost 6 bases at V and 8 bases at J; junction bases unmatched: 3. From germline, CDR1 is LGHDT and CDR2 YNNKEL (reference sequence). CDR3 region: CASRKGQGYTF. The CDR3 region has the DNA TGTGCCAGCAGGAAGGGACAGGGCTACACCTTC.

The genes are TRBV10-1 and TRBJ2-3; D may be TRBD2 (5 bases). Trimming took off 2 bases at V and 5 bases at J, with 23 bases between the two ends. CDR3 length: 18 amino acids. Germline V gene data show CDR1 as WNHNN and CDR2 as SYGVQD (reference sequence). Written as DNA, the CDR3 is TGCGCCAGCAGTGAGGGGTGGGCTAGCCCACCTCGCGGAGATACGCAGTATTTT. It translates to CASSEGWASPPRGDTQYF.

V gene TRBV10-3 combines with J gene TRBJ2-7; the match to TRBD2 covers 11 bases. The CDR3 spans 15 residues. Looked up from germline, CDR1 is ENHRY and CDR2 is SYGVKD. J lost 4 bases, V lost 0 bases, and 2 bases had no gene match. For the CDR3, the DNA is TGTGCCATCAGTGAGTCGGGACTAGCGGCTTACGAGCAGTACTTC. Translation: CAISESGLAAYEQYF.

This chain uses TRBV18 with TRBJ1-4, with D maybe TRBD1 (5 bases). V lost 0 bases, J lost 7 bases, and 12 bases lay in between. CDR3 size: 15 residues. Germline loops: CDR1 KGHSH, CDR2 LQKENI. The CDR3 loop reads CASSPPAQGSEKLFF. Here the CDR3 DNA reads TGTGCCAGCTCACCACCAGCTCAGGGCTCTGAAAAACTGTTTTTT.

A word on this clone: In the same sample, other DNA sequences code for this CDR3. Written as DNA, the CDR3 is TGCGCCAGCAGCTTGGGGACTGGAACCTACGAGCAGTACTTC. The encoded protein is CASSLGTGTYEQYF. The V gene is TRBV5-1, the J gene TRBJ2-7; tentative D call: TRBD2 (5 bases). Germline V gene data show CDR1 as SGHRS and CDR2 as YFSETQ. This CDR3 comprises 14 residues. The V and J ends lost 0 bases and 2 bases respectively, with 9 bases between them. The full variable domain, its missing parts supplied by reference TRBV5-1 and TRBJ2-7, is KAGVTQTPRYLIKTRGQQVTLSCSPISGHRSVSWYQQTPGQGLQFLFEYFSETQRNKGNFPGRFSGRQFSNSRSEMNVSTLELGDSALYLCASSLGTGTYEQYFGPGTRLTVT.